The present T cell receptor (beta chain) was sequenced within a study of blood T cells in healthy people across ages. This clonotype came up a few times. With a J-beta primer mix and a sample-barcoded 5' primer, a second PCR ran about 7 to 12 cycles. TCRdb passed the 5' RACE reads through MiXCR, listing each CDR3 protein once. This sample has about 1,400,000 distinct CDR3 sequences, with roughly 40% found just once. Germline assignment: CDR1 SEHNR and CDR2 FQNEAQ (reference sequence). The CDR3 length is 18 residues. V was clipped by 0 bases and J by 2 bases; unmatched bases: 12. The sample consisted of blood. This receptor was taken from a woman younger than 30 in good health. The chain combines TRBV7-9 with TRBJ2-5; 7 positions match TRBD1. The CDR3 region has the DNA TGTGCCAGCAGCTTAGCGCCCTTCTACCCGACAGGGCAAGAGACCCAGTACTTC. It yields the protein CASSLAPFYPTGQETQYF.